Included here is one T cell receptor (beta chain) sequence, with context. Germline CDR1 is SGHRS and CDR2 is YFSETQ. V shed 3 bases and J 3 bases; nucleotides not matched to a gene: 7. The CDR3 length is 16 residues. This sample stems from a study of blood T cell repertoires in COVID-19. On the study more broadly: T cells, B-cell-depleted T cells, or PBMCs supplied cDNA or gDNA.

Authors' data handling: By means of reference gene primer amplification, nucleated cell counts were estimated. Measured with immunoSEQ multiplex PCR; TCRdb has only the in-frame clones, and not every one. The DNA was the basis for D and trimming; V, J and clone size are from that table. The sample holds some 93,000 clones; approximately 85% are singletons and the top ten take approximately 3.9%. The TCR originated in a man in his 60s with acute or convalescent COVID-19. The V call is TRBV5-1, the J call TRBJ2-3; TRBD1 agrees at 10 bases. Material: peripheral blood. CDR3 nucleotides: TGCGCCAGCAGCTGGGACAGGGGAGGACGGACAGATACGCAGTATTTT. Protein sequence: CASSWDRGGRTDTQYF.